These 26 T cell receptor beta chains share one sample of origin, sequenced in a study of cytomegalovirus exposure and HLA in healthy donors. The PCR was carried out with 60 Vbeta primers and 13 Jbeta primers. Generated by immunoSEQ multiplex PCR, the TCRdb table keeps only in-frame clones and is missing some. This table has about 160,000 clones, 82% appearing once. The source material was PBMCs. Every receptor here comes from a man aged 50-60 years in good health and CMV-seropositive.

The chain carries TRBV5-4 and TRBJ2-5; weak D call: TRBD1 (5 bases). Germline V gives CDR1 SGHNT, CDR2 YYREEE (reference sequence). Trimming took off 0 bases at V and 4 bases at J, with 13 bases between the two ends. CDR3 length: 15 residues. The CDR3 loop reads CASSLASRVGETQYF. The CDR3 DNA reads TGTGCCAGCAGCTTGGCTTCCAGGGTGGGAGAGACCCAGTACTTC.

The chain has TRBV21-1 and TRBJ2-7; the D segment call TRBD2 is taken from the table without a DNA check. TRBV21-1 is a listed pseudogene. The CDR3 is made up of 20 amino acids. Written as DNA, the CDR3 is TGTGCCAGCAGCAAATCCCCTACTAGCGGGAGGGCCAGGAGCTCCTACGAGCAGTACTTC. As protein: CASSKSPTSGRARSSYEQYF.

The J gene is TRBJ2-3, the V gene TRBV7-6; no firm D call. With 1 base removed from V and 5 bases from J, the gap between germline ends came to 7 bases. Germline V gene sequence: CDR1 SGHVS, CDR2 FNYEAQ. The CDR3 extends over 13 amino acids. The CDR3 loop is CASSLGTGDTQYF. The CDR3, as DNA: TGTGCCAGCAGCTTAGGTACTGGAGATACGCAGTATTTT.

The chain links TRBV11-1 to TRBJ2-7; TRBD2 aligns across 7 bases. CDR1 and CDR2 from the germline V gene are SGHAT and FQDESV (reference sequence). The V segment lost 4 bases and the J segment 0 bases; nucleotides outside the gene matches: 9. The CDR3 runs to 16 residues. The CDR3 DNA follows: TGTGCCAGCAGCTGGAGAAGCGGGGTTAGCTCCTACGAGCAGTACTTC. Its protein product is CASSWRSGVSSYEQYF.

CDR3 DNA sequence: TGTGCCAGCAGCTCAAGGACAGTCTCCTACAATGAGCAGTTCTTC. Its protein product is CASSSRTVSYNEQFF. The genes are TRBV7-2 and TRBJ2-1, with D tentatively TRBD1 (6 bases). Deletions cut 4 bases from V and 0 bases from J, with 10 bases between. The CDR3 sequence is 15 residues long. CDR1 is SGHTA, CDR2 FQGNSA, per germline.

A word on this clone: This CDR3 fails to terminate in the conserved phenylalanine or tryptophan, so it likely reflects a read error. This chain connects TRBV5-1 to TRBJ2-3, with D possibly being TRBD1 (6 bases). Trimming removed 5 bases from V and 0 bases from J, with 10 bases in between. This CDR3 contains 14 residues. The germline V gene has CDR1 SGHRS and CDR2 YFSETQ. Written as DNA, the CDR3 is TGCGCCAGCAGGGTGGGGGCTAGCACAGATACGCAGTATCTT. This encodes CASRVGASTDTQYL.

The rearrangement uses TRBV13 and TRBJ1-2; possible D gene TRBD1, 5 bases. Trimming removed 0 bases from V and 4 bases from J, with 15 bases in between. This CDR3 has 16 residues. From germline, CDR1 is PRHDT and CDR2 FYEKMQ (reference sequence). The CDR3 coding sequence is TGTGCCAGCAGCTTAGGTGCGCAGGCTGGGGCCTATGGCTACACCTTC. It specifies CASSLGAQAGAYGYTF.

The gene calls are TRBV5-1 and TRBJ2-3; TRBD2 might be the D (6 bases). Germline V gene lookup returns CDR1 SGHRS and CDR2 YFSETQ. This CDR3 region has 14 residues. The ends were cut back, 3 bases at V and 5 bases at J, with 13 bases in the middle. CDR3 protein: CASSSGGPGDTQYF. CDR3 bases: TGCGCCAGCAGCTCCGGGGGTCCAGGAGATACGCAGTATTTT.

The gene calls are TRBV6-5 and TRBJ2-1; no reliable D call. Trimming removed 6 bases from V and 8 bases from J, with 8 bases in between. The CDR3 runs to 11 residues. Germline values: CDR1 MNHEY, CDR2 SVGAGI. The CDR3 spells CASRHSHEQFF. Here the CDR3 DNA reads TGTGCCAGCAGACACAGCCATGAGCAGTTCTTC.

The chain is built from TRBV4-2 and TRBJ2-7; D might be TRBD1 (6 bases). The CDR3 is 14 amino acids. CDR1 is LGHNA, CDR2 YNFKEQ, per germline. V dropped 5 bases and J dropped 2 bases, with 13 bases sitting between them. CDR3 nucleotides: TGTGCCAGCAGCGCTAACACAGGGACCTACGAGCAGTACTTC. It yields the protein CASSANTGTYEQYF.

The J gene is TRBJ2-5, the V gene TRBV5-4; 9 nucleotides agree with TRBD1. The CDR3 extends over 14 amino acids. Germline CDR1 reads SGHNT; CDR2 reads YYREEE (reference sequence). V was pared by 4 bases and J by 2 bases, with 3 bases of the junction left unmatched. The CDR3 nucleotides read TGTGCCAGCAGCCGGACAGGGGCTCAAGAGACCCAGTACTTC. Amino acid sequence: CASSRTGAQETQYF.

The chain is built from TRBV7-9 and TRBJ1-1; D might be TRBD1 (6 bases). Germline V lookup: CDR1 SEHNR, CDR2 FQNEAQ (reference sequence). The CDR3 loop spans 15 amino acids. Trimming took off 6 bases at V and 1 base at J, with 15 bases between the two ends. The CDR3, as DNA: TGTGCCAGCAGGAAAATCGGACAGTCGAACACTGAAGCTTTCTTT. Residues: CASRKIGQSNTEAFF.

The CDR3 region is CASRRQGGYGYTF. CDR3 DNA: TGTGCCAGCCGCCGACAGGGAGGCTATGGCTACACCTTC. The chain recombines TRBV7-9 with TRBJ1-2; TRBD1 agrees at 7 bases. The CDR3 spans 13 residues. V was pared by 8 bases and J by 4 bases, with 7 bases of the junction left unmatched. Per germline, CDR1 SEHNR and CDR2 FQNEAQ (reference sequence).

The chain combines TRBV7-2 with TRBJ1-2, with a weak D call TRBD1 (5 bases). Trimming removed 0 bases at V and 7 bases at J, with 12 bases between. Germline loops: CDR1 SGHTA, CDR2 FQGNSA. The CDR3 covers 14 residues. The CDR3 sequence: CASSLALQGLGYTF. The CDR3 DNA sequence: TGTGCCAGCAGCTTAGCTTTGCAGGGTCTTGGCTACACCTTC.

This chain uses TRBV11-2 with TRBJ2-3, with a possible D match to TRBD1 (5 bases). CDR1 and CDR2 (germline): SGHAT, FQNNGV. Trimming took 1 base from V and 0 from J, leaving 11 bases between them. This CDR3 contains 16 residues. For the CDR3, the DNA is TGTGCCAGCAGCTTAGGGGGCCGGAGAAGCACAGATACGCAGTATTTT. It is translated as CASSLGGRRSTDTQYF.

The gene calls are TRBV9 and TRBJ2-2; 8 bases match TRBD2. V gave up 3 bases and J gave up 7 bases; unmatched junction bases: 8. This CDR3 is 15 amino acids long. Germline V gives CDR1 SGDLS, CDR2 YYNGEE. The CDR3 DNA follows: TGTGCCAGCAGCGGGAGCGGGAGCGCCGGCGGGGAGCTGTTTTTT. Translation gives CASSGSGSAGGELFF.

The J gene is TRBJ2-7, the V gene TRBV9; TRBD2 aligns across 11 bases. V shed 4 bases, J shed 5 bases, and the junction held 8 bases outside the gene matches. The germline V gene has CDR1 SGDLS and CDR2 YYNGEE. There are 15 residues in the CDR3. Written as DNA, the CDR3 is TGTGCCAGCAGCCCGGGACTAGCGGCGTTCAACGAGCAGTACTTC. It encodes CASSPGLAAFNEQYF. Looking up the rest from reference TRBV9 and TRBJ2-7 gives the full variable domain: DSGVTQTPKHLITATGQRVTLRCSPRSGDLSVYWYQQSLDQGLQFLIQYYNGEERAKGNILERFSAQQFPDLHSELNLSSLELGDSALYFCASSPGLAAFNEQYFGPGTRLTVT.

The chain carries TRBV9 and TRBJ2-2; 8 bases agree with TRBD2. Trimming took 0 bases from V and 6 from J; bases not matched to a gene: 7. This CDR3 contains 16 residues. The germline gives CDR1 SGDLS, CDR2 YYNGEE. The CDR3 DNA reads TGTGCCAGCAGCGTAGCCGCGGGGGGAGGGTCCGGGGAGCTGTTTTTT. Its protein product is CASSVAAGGGSGELFF. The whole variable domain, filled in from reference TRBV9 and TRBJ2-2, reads DSGVTQTPKHLITATGQRVTLRCSPRSGDLSVYWYQQSLDQGLQFLIQYYNGEERAKGNILERFSAQQFPDLHSELNLSSLELGDSALYFCASSVAAGGGSGELFFGEGSRLTVL.

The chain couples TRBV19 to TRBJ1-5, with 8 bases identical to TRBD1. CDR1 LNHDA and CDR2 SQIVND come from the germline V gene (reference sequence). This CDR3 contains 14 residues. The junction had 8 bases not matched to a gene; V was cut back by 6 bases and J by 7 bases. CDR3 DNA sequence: TGTGCCAGTAGCCAAGACAGGGGCGGACAGCCCCAGCATTTT. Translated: CASSQDRGGQPQHF.

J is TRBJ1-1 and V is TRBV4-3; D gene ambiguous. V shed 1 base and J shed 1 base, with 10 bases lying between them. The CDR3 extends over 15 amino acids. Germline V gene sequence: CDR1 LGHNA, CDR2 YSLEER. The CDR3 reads CASSQAEESNTEAFF. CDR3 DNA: TGCGCCAGCAGCCAAGCTGAAGAGTCGAACACTGAAGCTTTCTTT.

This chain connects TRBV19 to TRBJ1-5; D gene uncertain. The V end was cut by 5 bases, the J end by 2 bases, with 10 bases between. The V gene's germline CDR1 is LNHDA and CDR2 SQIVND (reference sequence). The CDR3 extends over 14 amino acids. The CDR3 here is CASSSPGGNQPQHF. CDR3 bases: TGTGCCAGTAGTTCACCGGGTGGCAATCAGCCCCAGCATTTT.

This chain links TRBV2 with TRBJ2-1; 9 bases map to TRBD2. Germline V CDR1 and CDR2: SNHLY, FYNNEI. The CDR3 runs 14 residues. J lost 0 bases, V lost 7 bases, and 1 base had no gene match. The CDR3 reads CASTTSGSYNEQFF. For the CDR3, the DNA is TGTGCCAGCACGACTAGCGGCTCCTACAATGAGCAGTTCTTC.

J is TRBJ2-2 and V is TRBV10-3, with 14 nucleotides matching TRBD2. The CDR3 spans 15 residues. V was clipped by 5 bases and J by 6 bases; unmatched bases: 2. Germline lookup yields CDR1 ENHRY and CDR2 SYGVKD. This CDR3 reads CAISRLAGGSGELFF. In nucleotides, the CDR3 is TGTGCCATCAGTCGACTAGCGGGGGGGTCCGGGGAGCTGTTTTTT.

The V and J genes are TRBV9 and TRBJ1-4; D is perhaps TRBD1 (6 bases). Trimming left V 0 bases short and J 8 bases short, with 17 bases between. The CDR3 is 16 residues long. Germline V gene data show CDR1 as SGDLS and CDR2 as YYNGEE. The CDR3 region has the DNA TGTGCCAGCAGCGTAGGCGCCACAGGGTCGGGAGAAAAACTGTTTTTT. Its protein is CASSVGATGSGEKLFF.

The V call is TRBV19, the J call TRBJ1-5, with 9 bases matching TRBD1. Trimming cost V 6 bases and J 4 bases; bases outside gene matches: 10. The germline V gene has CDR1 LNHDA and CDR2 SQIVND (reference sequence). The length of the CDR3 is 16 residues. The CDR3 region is CASRAPRQGGNQPQHF. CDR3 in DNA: TGTGCCAGTAGGGCCCCACGACAGGGGGGAAATCAGCCCCAGCATTTT. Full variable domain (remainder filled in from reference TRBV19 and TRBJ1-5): DGGITQSPKYLFRKEGQNVTLSCEQNLNHDAMYWYRQDPGQGLRLIYYSQIVNDFQKGDIAEGYSVSREKKESFPLTVTSAQKNPTAFYLCASRAPRQGGNQPQHFGDGTRLSIL.

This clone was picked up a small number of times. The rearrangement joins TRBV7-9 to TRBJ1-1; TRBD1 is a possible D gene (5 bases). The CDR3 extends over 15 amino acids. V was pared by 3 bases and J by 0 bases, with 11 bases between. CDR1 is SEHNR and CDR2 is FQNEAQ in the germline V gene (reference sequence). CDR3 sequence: CASSFRANMNTEAFF. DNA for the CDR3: TGTGCCAGCAGCTTCAGGGCCAACATGAACACTGAAGCTTTCTTT.